The entry below describes one T cell receptor (beta chain). The antigen remains undetermined. Method: immunoSEQ multiplex PCR; TCRdb's copy keeps in-frame clones and lacks some. This table has 150,000 to 200,000 clones, roughly 77% appearing once. This CDR3 comprises 16 residues. CDR1 and CDR2 from the germline V gene are SGHVS and FQNEAQ. The J segment lost 7 bases and the V segment lost 5 bases, leaving 10 bases of the junction unmatched. These data come from a study of cytomegalovirus exposure and HLA in healthy donors. Study-wide findings and caveats: The finding came from a later analysis; first-cohort TCR clusters tended to co-occur in the 110 or so validation repertoires.

The V gene is TRBV7-8, the J gene TRBJ2-2; 10 bases line up with TRBD1. The receptor's source is a woman aged 25 to 45 in good health and CMV-seronegative. The sequencing input was PBMCs. CDR3 protein: CASSQTGGYISGELFF. DNA for the CDR3: TGTGCCAGCAGCCAGACAGGGGGCTACATCAGCGGGGAGCTGTTTTTT.